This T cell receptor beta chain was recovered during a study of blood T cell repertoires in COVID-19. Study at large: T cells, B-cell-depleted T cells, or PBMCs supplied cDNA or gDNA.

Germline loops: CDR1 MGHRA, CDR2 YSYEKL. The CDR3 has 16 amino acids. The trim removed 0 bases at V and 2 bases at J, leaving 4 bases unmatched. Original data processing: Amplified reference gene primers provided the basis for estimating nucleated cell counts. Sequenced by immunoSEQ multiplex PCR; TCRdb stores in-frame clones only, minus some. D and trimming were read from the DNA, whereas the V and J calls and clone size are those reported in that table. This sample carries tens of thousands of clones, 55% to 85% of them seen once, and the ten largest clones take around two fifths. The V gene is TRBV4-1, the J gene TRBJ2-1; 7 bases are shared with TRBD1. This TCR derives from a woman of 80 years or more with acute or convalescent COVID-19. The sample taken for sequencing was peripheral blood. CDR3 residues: CASSQDRTGPYNEQFF. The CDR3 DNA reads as TGCGCCAGCAGCCAAGATAGGACAGGCCCCTACAATGAGCAGTTCTTC.